The clone carrying this T cell receptor (beta chain) was picked up a small number of times. The sample comes from a study of blood T cell repertoires in COVID-19. There are 16 residues in the CDR3. Germline V gives CDR1 KGHDR, CDR2 SFDVKD. Deletions cut 2 bases from V and 3 bases from J, with 14 bases between. Per the original methods: Reference gene primers were amplified, and this amplification served to estimate nucleated cell counts. Method: immunoSEQ multiplex PCR; TCRdb's copy keeps in-frame clones and lacks some. V, J and clone size reflect that table, while D and trimming were determined from the DNA. The sample holds roughly 100,000 clones, approximately 78% seen once.

This TCR came from a man aged 60-69 years with active or convalescent COVID-19. The chain combines TRBV24-1 with TRBJ2-3, with TRBD2 as a possible D gene (7 bases). Sequencing input: peripheral blood. This CDR3 reads CATSDSGRGGTDTQYF. The CDR3 DNA reads TGTGCCACCAGTGATTCGGGCAGGGGAGGGACAGATACGCAGTATTTT.